The next 20 T cell receptor beta chains were all read from a single sample in a study of blood T cells in healthy people across ages. A J-beta primer mix and a sample-barcoded 5' primer were used in a second PCR of about 6 to 12 cycles. One entry per CDR3 protein results from TCRdb running MiXCR on the 5' RACE reads. Here the sample spans around 800,000 distinct CDR3 sequences, approximately 24% being singletons. In addition, the sample was reused for a study of T cells of mothers and their children.

Sample: blood. The receptors were gathered from a boy aged 5-17 years in good health.

The chain joins TRBV18 to TRBJ1-1; D is unresolved. The CDR3 has 13 residues. Germline V CDR1 and CDR2: KGHSH, LQKENI. Between the trimmed V and J ends, which lost 2 bases and 3 bases, there was a span of 7 bases. Here the CDR3 DNA reads TGTGCCAGCTCACCATCCGGGGACACTGAAGCTTTCTTT. Residues: CASSPSGDTEAFF.

This clonotype was detected a few times. The V and J genes are TRBV18 and TRBJ2-1, with 8 bases matching TRBD1. Germline CDR1 is KGHSH and CDR2 is LQKENI. CDR3 length: 17 residues. The V gene end was trimmed by 0 bases and the J gene end by 7 bases; junction bases not matched to a gene: 11. As DNA, the CDR3 is TGTGCCAGCTCACCACCGAGCCAGGCAGGGGGCCTGAATGAGCAGTTCTTC. Translated, it gives CASSPPSQAGGLNEQFF.

In DNA, the CDR3 is TGTGCCAGCTCGCACCGTTCACAGGGGCGTCCCTATGGCTACACCTTC. It specifies CASSHRSQGRPYGYTF. The chain joins TRBV18 to TRBJ1-2; 7 nucleotides align to TRBD1. V dropped 6 bases and J dropped 4; count of bases not matched to a gene: 14. Germline CDR1 is KGHSH and CDR2 is LQKENI. The CDR3 sequence is 16 residues long.

This clonotype has more than one count but fewer than ten. DNA of the CDR3: TGTGCCAGCAGTTTCCACCTGAACACCGGGGAGCTGTTTTTT. Amino acids: CASSFHLNTGELFF. The genes are TRBV12-3 or TRBV12-4 and TRBJ2-2; D is ambiguous. Trimming shortened V by 3 bases and J by 1 base, and 6 bases separated the two germline ends. The CDR3 is 14 amino acids.

The rearrangement uses TRBV12-3 or TRBV12-4 and TRBJ2-5; D remains ambiguous. V was pared by 6 bases and J by 5 bases, with 19 bases between. This CDR3 has 15 residues. The CDR3 spells CASRGSGPGSETQYF. CDR3 bases: TGTGCCAGCAGGGGGTCAGGCCCTGGGTCGGAGACCCAGTACTTC.

This clonotype showed up just a few times. The chain carries TRBV5-6 and TRBJ2-3; 8 nucleotides agree with TRBD2. After removal of 0 bases from V and 5 bases from J, the junction contained 5 bases not matched to a gene. CDR1 and CDR2 (germline): SGHDT, YYEEEE. The CDR3 is 15 residues long. The CDR3 nucleotides read TGTGCCAGCAGCTTGGCCGGGGGGGCCTTAGATACGCAGTATTTT. The encoded protein is CASSLAGGALDTQYF.

The chain joins TRBV2 to TRBJ2-7; D is perhaps TRBD2 (5 bases). There are 17 residues in the CDR3. V dropped 6 bases and J dropped 0 bases, with 21 bases sitting between them. CDR1 is SNHLY, CDR2 FYNNEI, per germline. This CDR3 is CASSPPIIGLSSYEQYF. CDR3 nucleotides: TGTGCCAGCAGCCCCCCGATTATAGGACTTAGCTCCTACGAGCAGTACTTC.

The V gene is TRBV7-9, the J gene TRBJ2-1, with D uncertain. The length of the CDR3 is 14 residues. Germline-derived CDR1 and CDR2 are SEHNR and FQNEAQ (reference sequence). The V end lost 4 bases, the J end lost 7 bases, and 14 bases lay between the germline ends. CDR3 loop: CASSSFRTLNEQFF. CDR3 nucleotides: TGTGCCAGCAGCTCTTTCCGGACCCTGAATGAGCAGTTCTTC.

Only a few counts were recorded for this clonotype. The rearrangement uses TRBV11-2 and TRBJ2-6; TRBD1 is a possible D gene (7 bases). This CDR3 is 16 amino acids long. Germline values: CDR1 SGHAT, CDR2 FQNNGV. The V gene lost 11 bases and the J gene lost 2 bases, with 19 bases spanning the gap. CDR3 bases: TGTGCCTTCAAGGCAGGGGGGAGTACTGGGGCCAACGTCCTGACTTTC. The encoded protein is CAFKAGGSTGANVLTF. Together with reference TRBV11-2 and TRBJ2-6, the CDR3 gives the full variable domain: EAGVAQSPRYKIIEKRQSVAFWCNPISGHATLYWYQQILGQGPKLLIQFQNNGVVDDSQLPKDRFSAERLKGVDSTLKIQPAKLEDSAVYLCAFKAGGSTGANVLTFGAGSRLTVL.

The rearrangement joins TRBV10-3 to TRBJ2-2, with unresolved D. V was cut by 5 bases and J by 6 bases, with 7 bases left in between. In germline, CDR1 is ENHRY, CDR2 SYGVKD. This CDR3 is 12 amino acids long. The CDR3 region is CAISPGAGELFF. DNA of the CDR3: TGTGCCATCAGTCCCGGCGCCGGGGAGCTGTTTTTT.

The chain is built from TRBV7-9 and TRBJ1-1; D is unclear. CDR3 length equals 16 residues. CDR1 is SEHNR and CDR2 is FQNEAQ in the germline V gene (reference sequence). Deletions cut 5 bases from V and 1 base from J, with 17 bases between. CDR3 nucleotides: TGTGCCAGCAGCCCACAAGGATGGCTCGGGAACACTGAAGCTTTCTTT. Its protein is CASSPQGWLGNTEAFF.

This clonotype appeared a few times. V and J are TRBV3-1 and TRBJ1-4; D call uncertain. This CDR3 is built from 15 residues. With 0 bases removed from V and 2 bases from J, the gap between germline ends came to 7 bases. Germline V lookup: CDR1 LGHDT, CDR2 YNNKEL (reference sequence). The CDR3 DNA sequence: TGTGCCAGCAGCCAAGATGGGCGGACTAATGAAAAACTGTTTTTT. This sequence encodes CASSQDGRTNEKLFF.

The rearrangement uses TRBV20-1 and TRBJ2-7; perhaps TRBD2 as D (5 bases). The length of the CDR3 is 15 residues. In germline, CDR1 is DFQATT, CDR2 SNEGSKA (reference sequence). Trimming took 6 bases from V and 6 from J, leaving 24 bases between them. CDR3 coding DNA: TGCAGTGCGAGTGACAAAGGGAGAGGAGCTGGCGAGCAGTACTTC. Translated, it gives CSASDKGRGAGEQYF.

The chain recombines TRBV20-1 with TRBJ2-3; perhaps D is TRBD1 or TRBD2 (5 bases each). The germline CDR1 and CDR2 sequences are DFQATT and SNEGSKA (reference sequence). This CDR3 contains 13 residues. V lost 2 bases and J 5 bases, leaving 11 bases between the germline ends. CDR3 protein: CSARTGLEDTQYF. The CDR3 nucleotides read TGCAGTGCTAGAACGGGGCTAGAAGATACGCAGTATTTT.

The chain couples TRBV18 to TRBJ2-2; D gene ambiguous. The CDR3 spans 16 residues. Looked up from germline, CDR1 is KGHSH and CDR2 is LQKENI. V was shortened by 2 bases and J by 2 bases, with 12 bases between the two germline ends. The DNA of the CDR3 is TGTGCCAGCTCACCAGCGAGCGCCCGAAACACCGGGGAGCTGTTTTTT. It is translated as CASSPASARNTGELFF.

The chain combines TRBV5-1 with TRBJ2-1, with TRBD2 identical over 14 bases. There are 18 residues in the CDR3. After removal of 4 bases from V and 2 bases from J, the junction contained 8 bases not matched to a gene. Per germline, CDR1 SGHRS and CDR2 YFSETQ. In DNA form, the CDR3 reads TGCGCCAGCAGCATCCGGACTAGCGGGGGGAACACCTACAATGAGCAGTTCTTC. Translating it yields CASSIRTSGGNTYNEQFF.

This clonotype was counted only a few times. The chain has TRBV4-1 and TRBJ2-2, with D tentatively TRBD2 (5 bases). In germline, CDR1 is MGHRA, CDR2 YSYEKL. Trimming pared 1 base from V and 9 bases from J, leaving 15 bases between. The CDR3 extends over 15 amino acids. Here the CDR3 reads CASSQGVESGRELFF. The CDR3 DNA reads as TGCGCCAGCAGCCAAGGAGTAGAGAGCGGCCGGGAGCTGTTTTTT.

This clonotype was seen at least ten times. V usage is TRBV28 and J usage is TRBJ2-5; D is possibly TRBD1 (6 bases). Germline CDR1 MDHEN, CDR2 SYDVKM. The CDR3 contains 15 residues. Trimming took 5 bases from V and 2 from J, leaving 15 bases between them. CDR3 region: CASSEGQLTQETQYF. As DNA, the CDR3 is TGTGCCAGCAGTGAAGGACAGCTAACACAAGAGACCCAGTACTTC.

This clonotype was seen more than once but under ten times. The chain couples TRBV25-1 to TRBJ1-4; D possibly corresponds to TRBD1 (5 bases). The CDR3 contains 14 residues. Trimming left V 8 bases short and J 8 bases short, with 18 bases between. CDR1 and CDR2 (germline): MGHDK, SYGVNS. This CDR3 is CASRGEYTGEKLFF. The CDR3 DNA sequence: TGTGCCAGCCGGGGCGAATACACTGGCGAAAAACTGTTTTTT.

The chain links TRBV4-1 to TRBJ2-7; D not certain. CDR1 and CDR2 from the germline V gene are MGHRA and YSYEKL. The CDR3 consists of 13 residues. V lost 2 bases, J lost 3 bases, and 8 bases lay in between. DNA for the CDR3: TGCGCCAGCAGCCAACAGGACGGCTACGAGCAGTACTTC. This gives the protein CASSQQDGYEQYF.